The clone carrying this TCR beta chain was counted many times. The CDR3 sequence is 13 residues long. CDR1 and CDR2 from the germline V gene are SNHLY and FYNNEI. V shed 7 bases and J shed 6 bases, with 12 bases lying between them. MiXCR, applied by TCRdb to the 5' RACE reads, yields one record per CDR3 protein. The top ten hold over 2.5% of the sample, which has fewer than 40,000 distinct CDR3 sequences, 8.2% seen once. The data were obtained in a study of chronic HIV infection and antiretroviral therapy. The origin of this receptor is an adult who had HIV and had not received antiretroviral therapy, or was an uninfected healthy control (not recorded which). This chain links TRBV2 with TRBJ2-2; D may correspond to TRBD1 or TRBD2 (5 bases each). The source material was peripheral blood. Here the CDR3 reads CASIRGDSGELFF. The CDR3 bases are TGTGCCAGCATAAGAGGGGATTCCGGGGAGCTGTTTTTT.